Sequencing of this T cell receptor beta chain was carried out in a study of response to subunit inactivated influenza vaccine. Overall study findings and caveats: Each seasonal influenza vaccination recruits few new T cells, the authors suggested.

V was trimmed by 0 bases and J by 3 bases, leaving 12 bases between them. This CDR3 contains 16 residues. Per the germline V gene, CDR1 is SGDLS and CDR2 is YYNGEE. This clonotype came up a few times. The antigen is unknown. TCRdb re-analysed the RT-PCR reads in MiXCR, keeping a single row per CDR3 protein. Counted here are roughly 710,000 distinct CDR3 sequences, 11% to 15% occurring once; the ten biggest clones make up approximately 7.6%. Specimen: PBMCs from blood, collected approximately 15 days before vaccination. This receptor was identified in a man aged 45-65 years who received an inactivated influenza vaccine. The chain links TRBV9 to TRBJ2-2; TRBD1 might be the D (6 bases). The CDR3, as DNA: TGTGCCAGCAGCGTAGGGGTACAGGGCCACACCGGGGAGCTGTTTTTT. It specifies CASSVGVQGHTGELFF.